The rows below give T cell receptor beta chains drawn from one sample of a study of T cell responses to AZD1222 COVID-19 vaccine. Sequencing used immunoSEQ multiplex PCR; TCRdb keeps in-frame clones, though not all of them. The profile covers under 130,000 clones, with 82% appearing a single time and approximately 5% taken by the ten largest. The material was peripheral blood, obtained on day 0 of AZD1222 vaccination. Receptor source: an adult in good health. CDR3s include the opening cysteine and the closing phenylalanine or tryptophan. The order of the fields is J gene, D gene, V gene, clone size, CDR3 DNA, CDR3 protein. The D gene is left open where the match is weak. Only part of the rows carry a size: once, few, many, or a class if the clone is expanded.

TRBJ2-3,NA,TRBV6-2/TRBV6-3,many,TGTGCCAGCAGTTACTCGACTACCACAGATACGCAGTATTTT,CASSYSTTTDTQYF
TRBJ2-7,NA,TRBV6-2/TRBV6-3,few,TGTGCCAGCAGTCGACAGGTGGTTTCCCATTACGAGCAGTACTTC,CASSRQVVSHYEQYF
TRBJ2-2,NA,TRBV7-9,NA,TGTGCCAGGTCAACCGGGGAGCTGTTTTTT,CARSTGELFF
TRBJ1-1,NA,TRBV3-1/TRBV3-2,NA,TGTGCCAGCAGCCAGTGGGGTTCAGACACTGAAGCTTTCTTT,CASSQWGSDTEAFF
TRBJ2-1,TRBD1,TRBV6-2/TRBV6-3,NA,TGTGCCAGCAGTTACCCCACGGGACAGGGGAGTAGGGGTGAGCAGTTCTTC,CASSYPTGQGSRGEQFF
TRBJ2-1,NA,TRBV5-8,few,TGTGCCAGCAGCTGGGGCGGCCCAGGGTATCGGCCAGTAATCAATGAGCAGTTCTTC,CASSWGGPGYRPVINEQFF
TRBJ1-6,TRBD1,TRBV2,NA,TGTGCCAGCGCTGACAGGGGCTCCTATAATTCACCCCTCCACTTT,CASADRGSYNSPLHF
TRBJ1-2,NA,TRBV4-3,NA,TGCGCCAGCAGCCACAGAGGTGACCCGAACTATGGCTACACCTTC,CASSHRGDPNYGYTF
TRBJ1-3,NA,TRBV15,NA,TGTGCCACCAGCAGAGATGACTCTGGAAACACCATATATTTT,CATSRDDSGNTIYF
TRBJ1-2,NA,TRBV7-2,NA,TGTGCCAGCAGCTTCACAGGGACCGGCTACACCTTC,CASSFTGTGYTF
TRBJ2-7,TRBD1,TRBV9,NA,TGTGCCAGCAGCTCGACAGGGGGCTCCCACGAGCAGTACTTC,CASSSTGGSHEQYF
TRBJ2-3,NA,TRBV5-1,NA,TGCGCCAGCAGCTTGGGCGGCGGGGCAGATACGCAGTATTTT,CASSLGGGADTQYF
TRBJ2-2,NA,TRBV3-1/TRBV3-2,NA,TGTGCCAGCAGCCAATACGTGGCCAACACCGGGGAGCTGTTTTTT,CASSQYVANTGELFF
TRBJ2-1,NA,TRBV12-3/TRBV12-4,NA,TGTGCCAGCAGTTTAGGCCCTTCGGAGGAGTTCTTC,CASSLGPSEEFF
TRBJ1-1,TRBD1,TRBV2,NA,TGTGCCAGCTCCCAGGGGGCCCACACTGAAGCTTTCTTT,CASSQGAHTEAFF
TRBJ1-4,NA,TRBV10-3,once,TGTGCCATCAGGGAAGGGTCACCAAGGGAAAAACTGTTTTTT,CAIREGSPREKLFF
TRBJ1-3,NA,TRBV10-3,NA,TGTGCCATCAGGGCCGGTTTCCTGAAAGGATCTGGTGGAAACACCATATATTTT,CAIRAGFLKGSGGNTIYF
TRBJ2-7,TRBD1,TRBV25-1,few,TGTGCCAGCAGTGAAAGGACAGGAATTGCCTACGAGCAGTACTTC,CASSERTGIAYEQYF
TRBJ2-1,NA,TRBV27,NA,TGTGCCAGCAGAGAGGGGGTCCAGTCCTACAATGAGCAGTTCTTC,CASREGVQSYNEQFF
TRBJ1-2,NA,TRBV5-1,NA,TGCGCCAGCAGCTTGGAGGCAGGGACAAAGACCGGCTACACCTTC,CASSLEAGTKTGYTF
TRBJ1-3,NA,TRBV7-8,NA,TGTGCCAGCCGGACCGAGGACTCTGGAAACACCATATATTTT,CASRTEDSGNTIYF
TRBJ2-1,NA,TRBV6-2/TRBV6-3,NA,TGTGCCAGCAGTTACCCCAGGGGGGGTTCCTACAATGAGCAGTTCTTC,CASSYPRGGSYNEQFF
TRBJ2-5,NA,TRBV20-1,NA,TGCAGTGCTAGTATGACAATTTGGTTTGAGACCCAGTACTTC,CSASMTIWFETQYF
TRBJ1-4,NA,TRBV28,NA,TGTGCCAGCAGTCCTAGGGTTAATGAAAAACTGTTTTTT,CASSPRVNEKLFF
TRBJ1-2,NA,TRBV24-1,few,TGTGCCACCCAGGACAGAAACTATGGCTACACCTTC,CATQDRNYGYTF
TRBJ2-3,TRBD2,TRBV7-3,once,TGTGCCAGCAGCCTGGGACTAGCGGGGGGCACAGATACGCAGTATTTT,CASSLGLAGGTDTQYF
TRBJ2-5,NA,TRBV5-1,NA,TGCGCCAGCAGCTCGGGACGCGAGGCGACCCAGTACTTC,CASSSGREATQYF
TRBJ2-2,NA,TRBV5-1,few,TGCGCCACCAGAGGGGGGGAAGGCACCGGGGAGCTGTTTTTT,CATRGGEGTGELFF
TRBJ2-5,NA,TRBV19,NA,TGTGCCAGTAGTATCATAGGAGGTCACGAGACCCAGTACTTC,CASSIIGGHETQYF
TRBJ1-2,NA,TRBV5-3,few,TGTGCCAGAAATTTGGGGGCGTACTATGGCTACACCTTC,CARNLGAYYGYTF
TRBJ1-3,NA,TRBV7-2,NA,TGTGCCAGCAGCTTATCCCCGGCGGGGGGCTCTGGAAACACCATATATTTT,CASSLSPAGGSGNTIYF
TRBJ2-2,NA,TRBV4-3,NA,TGCGCCAGCAGCAGGTATAACACCGGGGAGCTGTTTTTT,CASSRYNTGELFF
TRBJ1-3,TRBD1,TRBV9,NA,TGTGCCAGCAGCGCCGTAGACAGGGGGAAAGGAAACACCATATATTTT,CASSAVDRGKGNTIYF
TRBJ2-3,TRBD2,TRBV6-2/TRBV6-3,NA,TGTGCCAGCAGTCCCCTAGCGGGCGGACCAGATACGCAGTATTTT,CASSPLAGGPDTQYF
TRBJ2-7,NA,TRBV11-3,NA,TGTGCCAGCAGCTCCGATCCCTACGAGCAGTACTTC,CASSSDPYEQYF
TRBJ2-7,NA,TRBV5-4,once,TGTGCCAGCAGCTTGGTCGGTTTAAGCTCCTACGAGCAGTACTTC,CASSLVGLSSYEQYF
TRBJ1-6,NA,TRBV9,NA,TGTGCCAGCAGCGTAGGAGGGTTTGATTCACCCCTCCACTTT,CASSVGGFDSPLHF
TRBJ2-5,NA,TRBV7-7,NA,TGTGCCAGCAGCTTAGAGAGCGGGTTCCAAGAGACCCAGTACTTC,CASSLESGFQETQYF
TRBJ2-1,NA,TRBV7-9,NA,TGTGCCAGCAGCTACTCGGACAGCTCCTACAATGAGCAGTTCTTC,CASSYSDSSYNEQFF
TRBJ1-2,TRBD1,TRBV6-2/TRBV6-3,NA,TGTGCCAGCAGTTTAATACCCGGGACAGGGAACGGCTACACCTTC,CASSLIPGTGNGYTF
TRBJ1-2,NA,TRBV2,NA,TGTGCCAGCAGGAGGGATGGCTATGGCTACACCTTC,CASRRDGYGYTF
TRBJ1-1,NA,TRBV5-8,NA,TGTGCCAGCAGTCAGAGGACGGGCGTCACTGAAGCTTTCTTT,CASSQRTGVTEAFF